This T cell receptor (beta chain) derives from a study of blood T cells in healthy people across ages (dated by TCRdb to the mid-2010s). Notes on the research overall: In model experiments, template switching captured about one uniquely barcoded TCR beta cDNA molecule for every two T cells. Using deep sequencing normalized with unique cDNA molecular identifiers, the study measured how TCR beta repertoire diversity changes with age. Donors were grouped into four age groups: young (average 16 years), middle-aged (approximately 41), aged (roughly 67) and long-lived (just over 80). Two additional independent replicas of 1 million unique cDNA reads from the same blood draw were analyzed for two donors (one aged 18 to 30 and one aged 80 or older).

General study outcomes and caveats: Because the CMV infection status of the donors was unknown, age-related changes in expanded clonotypes may potentially have been confounded. Compared with the aged group, more naive CD4+ T cells, fewer expanded clones and increased TCR diversity were shown by the long-lived group, suggesting age selection. Estimates of total diversity based on one million sequenced T cells were regarded as lower bounds and as underestimates. Conclusive comparison of naive and antigen-experienced compartments was prevented by the profiling of bulk unsorted PBMCs. As age increased, observed TCR beta diversity per million T cells dropped in a roughly linear way, and a significant reduction was already evident by age 40. Observed TCR beta diversity correlated strongly with the percentage of naive T cells measured by flow cytometry.

This clonotype was seen at least ten times. It lacks a known antigen. Qualities for individual bases were not recorded, and no much larger clone is one base off. Based on the germline V gene, the CDR1 and CDR2 sequences are MNHEY and SVGEGT. Measured from the cysteine to the phenylalanine, the CDR3 is 13 residues long. The kept DNA is CDR3 alone, 39 bases in frame from the first base. V and J are truncated by 5 bases and 3 bases respectively, leaving an intervening sequence of 10 bases. The library was produced with 5' RACE. TCRdb lists the instrument as Illumina HiSeq 2500. A second PCR of about 6 to 11 cycles was performed with a sample-barcoded 5' primer and a J-beta primer mix. A unique molecular identifier was introduced onto each TCR beta cDNA molecule by a template-switch 5' adaptor carrying 12 random nucleotides. At least 2.5 million CDR3-containing paired-end reads were obtained from each sample. All of the RNA was converted into first-strand cDNA using the Mint cDNA synthesis kit, with a TRBC-specific oligonucleotide serving as the primer. Following uracil-DNA glycosylase treatment, all cDNA underwent a first 18-cycle PCR with the universal primers M1SS and BC2_uni_R. Per the authors' processing: Normalization of each sample was performed by random selection of 1 million high-quality reads, each carrying a distinct molecular identifier. Reads with shared molecular identifiers were discarded instead of being binned into consensus sequences. MiTCR, set to a Q25 quality threshold and the strictest error-elimination algorithm, was used for CDR3 identification, clonotype clustering and error correction. A nonparametric unseen species model with Euler transformation was used to estimate a lower bound on total TCR beta diversity. Clones were called with MiXCR by TCRdb after fastp trimmed the public reads at Q25, and only in-frame beta chains were retained. A single entry per CDR3 protein holds the most common genes and DNA from its merged rows. TCRdb assigned the V and J calls; the authors' analysis was not used. The sample has hundreds of thousands of distinct CDR3 sequences on record, less than 25% of them singletons. The leading ten clones occupy roughly 10% of the sample.

The roughly 39 donors, aged roughly 6 to 100 years, were systemically healthy Caucasian individuals from Russia. Each donor gave 9.5 to 10 milliliters of peripheral blood, drawn into EDTA-treated Vacutainer tubes. PBMCs were isolated by Ficoll-Paque density-gradient centrifugation, with at least 6 million obtained per sample. Total RNA was extracted from PBMCs with Trizol reagent, with at least 6 micrograms obtained per sample. The percentages of naive CD45RAhigh/CD27high T cells were determined by flow cytometry on a PBMC aliquot from every donor. The same specimen was also included in a second study, on T cells of mothers and their children. Looking at the second paper: The donors were nine systemically healthy Caucasian individuals, made up of three mothers and their six children. cDNA synthesis consumed the entire amount of extracted RNA, loaded at around 1.5 ug RNA in each 15 ul reaction. In the second PCR, sample barcodes and 2-4 random nucleotides were introduced via the M1S primer. Each mother yielded over 10 million TCR beta CDR3 reads and each child 2.5 million to 3.5 million reads. TCR recombination output is similarly shaped by thymic selection in related and unrelated pairs, with a minor effect exerted by inherited differences. Normalized repertoire overlap was always slightly but never significantly higher in related than unrelated mother-child pairs. No persistent microchimeric T cell clones were detected, at a sensitivity of approximately 100 clones per million clonotypes. To look for features that set related mother-child pairs apart from unrelated individuals, the researchers ran deep NGS to compare the TCR beta repertoires of mothers and children. On average, the children were about 12 +/- 4 years old, while the mothers were about 40 +/- 4 years old. After adapter ligation was performed with NEBNext reagents, the libraries were sequenced on an Illumina HiSeq 2000 with 100+100 nt paired-end reads. To prevent cross-contamination, the mother and child libraries were prepared one month apart and sequenced in separate runs. For each donor, between about 500,000 and 2,100,000 distinct TCR beta clonotypes were identified. Naive TCR beta clonotypes were estimated from low-frequency clonotypes matched to each donor's FACS-determined naive share, without sorting.

The rearrangement combines TRBV6-2 or TRBV6-3 with TRBJ2-5, and TRBD2 may be the D gene, going by 5 matching bases. This clonotype was obtained from a boy aged 5-17 years in good health. The specimen was blood. The CDR3 region: CASSPLGEETQYF. The bases read TGTGCCAGCAGTCCCTTGGGAGAAGAGACCCAGTACTTC.